A selection of T cell receptor beta chains follows, all from one sample in a study of human T cells and chemical hapten exposure. TCRdb fed the RACE reads into MiXCR, producing one record per CDR3 protein. Of a few hundred thousand distinct CDR3 sequences listed, about 6.9% are singletons. The sample here was whole blood, taken in connection with sensitization to the hapten diphenylcyclopropenone (DPC). The receptors shown here come from a woman between 18 and 30 years old with alopecia areata. Some clones in this sample may be carry-over from other donors' samples. Each CDR3 is given with its conserved first and last residue. D genes are given only for firm matches. Rows give clone size only sometimes, using once, few, many, or a class for an expanded clone.

CDR3 protein	CDR3 DNA	V gene	D gene	clone size	J gene
CSAPGHLNSPLHF	TGCAGTGCCCCGGGACACCTCAATTCACCCCTCCACTTT	TRBV20-1	-	few	TRBJ1-6
CASSQGIVTEAFF	TGTGCCAGCAGCCAGGGGATTGTCACTGAAGCTTTCTTT	TRBV14	-	few	TRBJ1-1
CSARGPNQPQHF	TGCAGTGCTAGGGGACCTAATCAGCCCCAGCATTTT	TRBV20-1	-	many	TRBJ1-5
CASSQVVDERDEQFF	TGTGCCAGCAGCCAAGTGGTAGACGAGCGCGATGAGCAGTTCTTC	TRBV4-2	-	-	TRBJ2-1
CASSEVAETQYF	TGTGCCAGCAGTGAAGTCGCGGAGACCCAGTACTTC	TRBV6-1	-	many	TRBJ2-5
CASRLDWNTEAFF	TGTGCCAGCAGACTTGACTGGAACACTGAAGCTTTCTTT	TRBV6-6	-	few	TRBJ1-1
CASSLGGGQPYEQYF	TGCGCCAGCAGCTTGGGAGGAGGTCAGCCCTACGAGCAGTACTTC	TRBV5-1	-	many	TRBJ2-7
CASCRGMAGNTIYF	TGTGCCAGCTGCAGGGGGATGGCTGGAAACACCATATATTTT	TRBV9	TRBD1	few	TRBJ1-3
CASSFGARDRLQETQYF	TGCGCCAGCAGCTTTGGGGCTCGGGACAGACTTCAAGAGACCCAGTACTTC	TRBV5-1	TRBD1	few	TRBJ2-5
CASKWGHEQYF	TGTGCCAGCAAGTGGGGCCACGAGCAGTACTTC	TRBV12-3/TRBV12-4	-	-	TRBJ2-7
CSAHPLASTDTQYF	TGCAGTGCCCATCCCCTAGCGAGCACAGATACGCAGTATTTT	TRBV20-1	-	few	TRBJ2-3
CASSLGTGARKNIQYF	TGTGCCAGCAGCTTAGGAACAGGGGCGAGGAAAAACATTCAGTACTTC	TRBV7-2	TRBD1	-	TRBJ2-4
CASSSAGGNQPQHF	TGTGCCAGCAGCTCTGCCGGGGGCAATCAGCCCCAGCATTTT	TRBV5-8	-	many	TRBJ1-5
CASSKGLADYTDTQYF	TGTGCCAGCAGCAAAGGACTAGCGGATTACACAGATACGCAGTATTTT	TRBV11-2	TRBD2	-	TRBJ2-3
CAISELLAGALRNEQFF	TGTGCCATCAGTGAGCTACTAGCGGGGGCCCTTAGGAATGAGCAGTTCTTC	TRBV10-3	TRBD2	few	TRBJ2-1
CASSLDDRADGYTF	TGTGCCAGCAGCCTTGACGACAGGGCTGATGGCTACACCTTC	TRBV3-1	TRBD1	-	TRBJ1-2
CAISETGTGGSYEQYF	TGTGCCATCAGTGAGACCGGGACAGGGGGCAGTTACGAGCAGTACTTC	TRBV10-3	TRBD1	few	TRBJ2-7
CATSGTDRSSGNTIYF	TGTGCCACCAGCGGAACAGACAGGAGCTCTGGAAACACCATATATTTT	TRBV15	-	many	TRBJ1-3
CSAPILTGMNTEAFF	TGCAGTGCTCCCATTCTAACAGGGATGAACACTGAAGCTTTCTTT	TRBV20-1	-	few	TRBJ1-1
CASNLEGAYNEQFF	TGTGCCAGCAATCTGGAGGGAGCCTACAATGAGCAGTTCTTC	TRBV12-3/TRBV12-4	-	few	TRBJ2-1
CARHRTGGPYNSPLHF	TGTGCCCGCCACAGAACAGGGGGCCCATATAATTCACCCCTCCACTTT	TRBV6-2/TRBV6-3	TRBD1	-	TRBJ1-6
CAISEAEEYTEAFF	TGTGCCATCAGTGAGGCAGAAGAATACACTGAAGCTTTCTTT	TRBV10-3	-	many	TRBJ1-1
CASSGTGRQYF	TGTGCCAGCAGTGGGACGGGTAGGCAGTACTTC	TRBV28	-	many	TRBJ2-7
CASSPRTSGETQYF	TGTGCCAGCAGTCCCAGGACTAGTGGAGAGACCCAGTACTTC	TRBV27	TRBD2	many	TRBJ2-5
CAISGDSDYGYTF	TGTGCCATCAGCGGGGACAGCGATTATGGCTACACCTTC	TRBV10-3	TRBD1	-	TRBJ1-2